The source of this T cell receptor (beta chain) is a study of T cells in Graves' hyperthyroidism and ophthalmopathy. Study-wide results and limits: From stable hyperthyroidism, ophthalmopathy was set apart by a 13 V-J model.

On this clonotype itself: Its antigen is unknown.

Authors of the study amplified TCR beta CDR3 regions from RNA transcripts. First-round RT-PCR targeting the TCR CDR3 was performed with the HTBI primer set. MiXCR, applied by TCRdb to the multiplex PCR reads, yields one record per CDR3 protein. There are some 490,000 distinct CDR3 sequences in the sample; less than 25% occur only once, and around 50% lies in the top ten. The CDR3 extends over 16 amino acids. CDR1 and CDR2 from the germline V gene are LNHDA and SQIVND (reference sequence). Deletions cut 5 bases from V and 4 bases from J, with 18 bases between. V is TRBV19 and J is TRBJ1-5, with D possibly being TRBD1 (5 bases). This TCR was sampled from a woman between 70 and 85 years old with Graves' ophthalmopathy. The specimen sequenced was blood. Here the CDR3 reads CASSSPGRGENQPQHF. Written as DNA, the CDR3 is TGTGCCAGTAGTTCCCCGGGGAGGGGCGAAAATCAGCCCCAGCATTTT.